This T cell receptor (beta chain) derives from a study of OX40 agonist ivuxolimab in advanced cancers. Study as a whole: Hepatocellular carcinoma, melanoma, renal cell or head and neck cancer affected the dose-escalation patients.

Notes on the study in general: Expanded clones tended on average to be more numerous among CD8+ T cells than CD4+. The specificity for antigen of the expanded peripheral T cells was not determined.

In the case of this clone: Its antigen is undetermined.

Data came from immunoSEQ multiplex PCR; TCRdb stores just in-frame clones and leaves some out. Among 50,000 or so clones listed, about 93% were seen once. Blood was sampled at baseline, cycle 4 day 1, and cycle 7 day 1. In germline, CDR1 is SGHDT, CDR2 YYEEEE. V gave up 4 bases and J gave up 4 bases, with 12 bases separating them. The CDR3 sequence is 14 residues long. The sequences come from CD4+ or CD8+ T cells sorted from blood, collected in a trial of the OX40 agonist ivuxolimab. The source is an adult with an advanced solid tumor such as melanoma, head and neck, liver or kidney cancer. V usage is TRBV5-6 and J usage is TRBJ1-3; D not resolved. The CDR3 sequence: CASSPTEVGNTIYF. CDR3 sequence (DNA): TGTGCCAGCAGCCCGACGGAGGTGGGAAACACCATATATTTT.